These T cell receptor beta chains were read from a single sample in a study of CD8+ T cells in alopecia areata. Sequencing used immunoSEQ multiplex PCR; TCRdb keeps in-frame clones, though not all of them. The table lists some 190,000 clones, 45% to 60% of them singletons, with over 9.5% in the top ten. The sequencing here drew on CD8+ T cells sorted from blood, taken around week 53, from a patient treated with tofacitinib. Source of these receptors: a human donor with alopecia areata. Both conserved end residues are part of each CDR3. Fields, in order: V gene, J gene, clone size, D gene, CDR3 DNA, CDR3 protein. The D gene is left open where the match is weak. The size of a clone is reported for some rows only, either as once, few or many, or as a class for expanded clones.

>TRBV18|TRBJ1-1|.|.
TGTGCCAGCTCACCAGTGTTGTGGACTGAAGCTTTCTTT
CASSPVLWTEAFF
>TRBV19|TRBJ1-1|few|.
TGTGCCAGTAGTAACGAGTGGAACACTGAAGCTTTCTTT
CASSNEWNTEAFF
>TRBV5-1|TRBJ1-2|.|TRBD1
TGCGCCAGCAGCTCCACAGGACAGGCCCTGTGGGGCTACACCTTC
CASSSTGQALWGYTF
>TRBV29-1|TRBJ1-1|few|.
TGCAGCGTTCTACAAGGGGGGCTCGCTGAAGCTTTCTTT
CSVLQGGLAEAFF
>TRBV15|TRBJ2-3|.|.
TGTGCCACCAGCAGCGGCGTAGGGACGCAGTATTTT
CATSSGVGTQYF
>TRBV14|TRBJ1-5|.|.
TGTGCCAGCAGCCAGAGTATGGGGCCCCAGCATTTT
CASSQSMGPQHF
>TRBV6-5|TRBJ2-7|.|TRBD1
TGTGCCAGCAGTCAACAGGGGTGGGCCTACGAGCAGTACTTC
CASSQQGWAYEQYF
>TRBV5-6|TRBJ2-5|few|.
TGTGCCAGCAGCTTCCAGACAGTGAACCAAGAGACCCAGTACTTC
CASSFQTVNQETQYF
>TRBV15|TRBJ1-2|.|.
TGTGCCACCAGCAGAGGAGTCCCGGGATTGGCTAATGGCTACACCTTC
CATSRGVPGLANGYTF
>TRBV13|TRBJ1-1|.|.
TGTGCCAGCAAGACAGGAGACAACACTGAAGCTTTCTTT
CASKTGDNTEAFF
>TRBV11-2|TRBJ2-2|once|.
TGTGCCAGCAGCTTGCAGGGGAAGGGCACCGGGGAGCTGTTTTTT
CASSLQGKGTGELFF
>TRBV30|TRBJ1-1|.|.
TGTGCCTGGAGTCTGGGGACAAGGGGAGAAGCTTTCTTT
CAWSLGTRGEAFF
>TRBV7-2|TRBJ2-5|.|.
TGTGCCAGCAGGTCTGACAGAGCTGTGACGTCCCAGTACTTC
CASRSDRAVTSQYF
>TRBV5-6|TRBJ2-5|.|.
TGTGCCAGCAGCTTGGGCTCGGGGGAGACCCAGTACTTC
CASSLGSGETQYF
>TRBV15|TRBJ2-1|.|.
TGTGCCACCAGCAGCGCCGTCTCGGATGAGCAGTTCTTC
CATSSAVSDEQFF
>TRBV6-1|TRBJ1-5|few|.
TGTGCCAGCAGTGGGTTGAGACAGCGGTTTTCAGGGAATCAGCCCCAGCATTTT
CASSGLRQRFSGNQPQHF
>TRBV5-4|TRBJ2-5|.|TRBD2
TGTGCCAGCAGCTTGGTTTTAGCGGGGGCCCAAGAGACCCAGTACTTC
CASSLVLAGAQETQYF
>TRBV2|TRBJ2-5|.|.
TGTGCCAGTTCTGGTTCCGTGGGGACAACGGGCGAGACCCAGTACTTC
CASSGSVGTTGETQYF
>TRBV15|TRBJ2-5|.|.
TGTGCCACCAGCAGAGCAGAGACCCAGTACTTC
CATSRAETQYF
>TRBV13|TRBJ2-5|.|.
TGTGCCAGCAGCTTAGGCGTGCGGGCGGAACCTACCCAGTACTTC
CASSLGVRAEPTQYF
>TRBV7-9|TRBJ2-4|.|.
TGTGCCAGCAGCTCGAACAGCCTGAGGGACATTCAGTACTTC
CASSSNSLRDIQYF
>TRBV30|TRBJ1-2|.|.
TGTGCCTGGAGTGAGGGGGTCCCCAGCCATGGCTACACCTTC
CAWSEGVPSHGYTF
>TRBV27|TRBJ1-6|.|.
TGTGCTACCGGACCCACCCTAGACTGGGCCCTCCACTTT
CATGPTLDWALHF
>TRBV6-6|TRBJ1-5|.|TRBD1
TGTGCCAGCAAAGGACAGGGCAATCAGCCCCAGCATTTT
CASKGQGNQPQHF
>TRBV5-6|TRBJ1-1|few|.
TGTGCCAGCAGCCCGGGGGCATTCAATGAAGCTTTCTTT
CASSPGAFNEAFF
>TRBV4-3|TRBJ1-5|once|.
TGCGCCAGCAGCCAATCCGGTGAGGTAAATCAGCCCCAGCATTTT
CASSQSGEVNQPQHF
>TRBV9|TRBJ2-7|few|TRBD1
TGTGCCAGCAGCGTAGTGTCAGGGGGCGAGCAGTACTTC
CASSVVSGGEQYF
>TRBV6-6|TRBJ1-2|.|.
TGTGCCAGCAGTTACACCCTATGGGACGGCTACACCTTC
CASSYTLWDGYTF
>TRBV15|TRBJ2-1|few|.
TGTGCCACCAGCAGAGATAGGGGTCTCAATGAGCAGTTCTTC
CATSRDRGLNEQFF
>TRBV20-1|TRBJ2-7|.|TRBD1
TGCAGTGCTCTACAGGGGCTAGAGCAGTACTTC
CSALQGLEQYF
>TRBV13|TRBJ2-7|.|TRBD1
TGTGCCAGCAGCTACGGACAGGTCTACGAGCAGTACTTC
CASSYGQVYEQYF
>TRBV6-5|TRBJ2-5|.|.
TGTGCCAGCAGTTACTTAAGGGAAAAAGAGACCCAGTACTTC
CASSYLREKETQYF
>TRBV27|TRBJ2-7|.|.
TGTGCCAGCAGTTTATCGGAGCAGGAGTCCTCCTACGAGCAGTACTTC
CASSLSEQESSYEQYF
>TRBV4-1|TRBJ1-5|.|TRBD1
TGCGCCAGCAGCCAAGATCTGAGGACAGGGCCGCCGAGTCAGCCCCAGCATTTT
CASSQDLRTGPPSQPQHF
>TRBV5-1|TRBJ1-6|.|.
TGCGCCAGCAGCTTGGGGCCCGACGAGGATTCACCCCTCCACTTT
CASSLGPDEDSPLHF
>TRBV29-1|TRBJ2-1|few|TRBD1
TGCAGCGTTCCCCGACAGGGCGAGAATGAGCAGTTCTTC
CSVPRQGENEQFF
>TRBV19|TRBJ1-1|few|.
TGTGCCAGTAGCCCGACGGGGTACACTGAAGCTTTCTTT
CASSPTGYTEAFF
>TRBV7-6|TRBJ2-5|.|.
TGTGCCAGCAGCCCCCCAGGGAGAGGAGAGACCCAGTACTTC
CASSPPGRGETQYF
>TRBV4-2|TRBJ2-2|.|.
TGTGCCAGCAGTCTACTACTAACCGGGGAGCTGTTTTTT
CASSLLLTGELFF
>TRBV10-3|TRBJ1-2|.|.
TGTGCCATCAGGGACGATGAGGGTCAGTATGGCTACACCTTC
CAIRDDEGQYGYTF
>TRBV5-5|TRBJ2-5|.|TRBD2
TGTGCCAGCAGCTCCTCCGGGACTAACCAAGAGACCCAGTACTTC
CASSSSGTNQETQYF
>TRBV13|TRBJ2-5|few|TRBD2
TGTGCCAGCAGCGCCCTGACTAGCGCGGAAGAGACCCAGTACTTC
CASSALTSAEETQYF
>TRBV7-9|TRBJ1-5|few|TRBD1
TGTGCCAGCAGCTTGGGGACAGGGGGATCTCAGCCCCAGCATTTT
CASSLGTGGSQPQHF
>TRBV5-4|TRBJ2-7|.|TRBD1
TGTGCCAGCAGCCCTCAGTTCAGGGGGCCGACCTACGAGCAGTACTTC
CASSPQFRGPTYEQYF
>TRBV5-4|TRBJ2-3|once|.
TGTGCCAGCAGCTCGGCAGATACGCAGTATTTT
CASSSADTQYF
>TRBV5-1|TRBJ1-1|.|.
TGCGCCAGCAGCTTGGTGTTGGGGAACACTGAAGCTTTCTTT
CASSLVLGNTEAFF
>TRBV27|TRBJ1-1|few|.
TGTGCCAGCAGTTTATTTGGACGCCGGCATTCTTCGAACACTGAAGCTTTCTTT
CASSLFGRRHSSNTEAFF
>TRBV6-6|TRBJ1-5|.|.
TGTGCCAGCAGTTTGACAGGCTCCCTCAATCAGCCCCAGCATTTT
CASSLTGSLNQPQHF
>TRBV5-1|TRBJ2-1|.|.
TGCGCCAGCAGCTTGGATCAGGGGAATTCATACAATGAGCAGTTCTTC
CASSLDQGNSYNEQFF
>TRBV7-9|TRBJ2-5|few|TRBD2
TGTGCCAGCAGCCATGAGGCGGGGGAATCTCCAGAGACCCAGTACTTC
CASSHEAGESPETQYF
>TRBV5-4|TRBJ2-5|once|TRBD1
TGTGCCAGCAGCCAAGATAATCCCCGGGACAGCCAAGAGACCCAGTACTTC
CASSQDNPRDSQETQYF
>TRBV27|TRBJ2-4|.|.
TGTGCCAGCAGTTTATCTACAGGGACCAAAAACATTCAGTACTTC
CASSLSTGTKNIQYF
>TRBV9|TRBJ2-5|.|.
TGTGCCAGCAGCGCACGGGGAGAGACCCAGTACTTC
CASSARGETQYF
>TRBV7-2|TRBJ1-5|.|.
TGTGCCAGCAGCCCGATGCCGGGGGCAGGGCAGCCCCAGCATTTT
CASSPMPGAGQPQHF
>TRBV27|TRBJ1-1|once|.
TGTGCCAGCAGTTTAACAGTGAACACTGAAGCTTTCTTT
CASSLTVNTEAFF
>TRBV29-1|TRBJ2-7|.|.
TGCAGCGTTGAAGGAGTGGAGGGAGGGGGCTACGAGCAGTACTTC
CSVEGVEGGGYEQYF
>TRBV29-1|TRBJ2-1|.|.
TGCAGCGCTCCAGGATTCTCCTACAATGAGCAGTTCTTC
CSAPGFSYNEQFF
>TRBV5-4|TRBJ2-5|few|.
TGTGCCAGCAGCTTCCAAGAGACCCAGTACTTC
CASSFQETQYF
>TRBV13|TRBJ2-2|.|.
TGTGCCAGCAGCTTGACACGGAACACCGGGGAGCTGTTTTTT
CASSLTRNTGELFF
>TRBV7-2|TRBJ2-1|.|TRBD1
TGTGCCAGCAGCTACAGGACAGGAAGGTTTCTCTACAATGAGCAGTTCTTC
CASSYRTGRFLYNEQFF